This T cell receptor (beta chain) was obtained from a study of post-analysis software for immune sequencing data. Study summary: Recorded subtypes: relapsing-remitting, secondary progressive, progressive-relapsing; some patients unannotated. Whole-study findings and limits: Patients had higher frequencies than controls of a handful of TRBV segments, including TRBV5-6, TRBV5-1 and TRBV20-1.

This clonotype was observed a handful of times. As yet, its antigen is unknown. Tagging with unique molecular identifiers was a feature of the TCR beta cDNA libraries. It was from roughly 1 to 10 million T cells that 450,000 to 550,000 cDNA molecules came. Each CDR3 protein is one row after TCRdb ran MiXCR on the PCR reads. Altogether more than 450,000 distinct CDR3 sequences are present, 44% being singletons, with the ten largest covering roughly 1.8%. The CDR3 consists of 15 residues. Trimming at V came to 6 bases and at J to 0 bases, leaving 8 bases not matched to a gene. Germline CDR1 and CDR2: SQVTM and ANQGSEA.

This TCR was recovered from a girl between 10 and 17 years old with multiple sclerosis. V is TRBV29-1 and J is TRBJ2-1; 7 positions agree with TRBD1. Sequencing was done on a sample of blood. CDR3 nucleotide sequence: TGCAGCGTCCTAGGGGGCCAGAGCTCCTACAATGAGCAGTTCTTC. It translates to CSVLGGQSSYNEQFF.